These 17 T cell receptor beta chains originate from one sample sequenced in a study of T cells in Graves' hyperthyroidism and ophthalmopathy. It was RNA transcripts that yielded the amplified TCR beta CDR3 regions. TCR CDR3 underwent first-round RT-PCR with the HTBI primer set. Using its own MiXCR run on the multiplex PCR reads, TCRdb lists one record per CDR3 protein. The sample has about 620,000 distinct CDR3 sequences; around 15% are singletons. What was sequenced was blood. Receptors originate from a woman aged 30 to 39 with Graves' hyperthyroidism.

This clonotype was counted many times. It is unclear where the CDR3 begins or ends on the DNA, so no DNA is shown, and the CDR3 is as TCRdb lists it. CDR3 sequence reads: CASSFDRGSFLETQYF. The chain employs TRBV28 and TRBJ2-5; TRBD1, as called in the table, went unchecked against the DNA. CDR1 and CDR2 from the germline V gene are MDHEN and SYDVKM. Including both end residues, the CDR3 is 16 amino acids long.

This clonotype was counted many times. J is TRBJ1-1 and V is TRBV7-2; D gene unclear. Trimming cost V 4 bases and J 4 bases, with 19 bases left between them. Per germline, CDR1 SGHTA and CDR2 FQGNSA. The CDR3 loop spans 16 amino acids. CDR3 DNA: TGTGCCAGCAGCTACGGGCTTCGCCCGGCTAGCACTGAAGCTTTCTTT. Encoded protein: CASSYGLRPASTEAFF.

There are many counts of this clonotype. This rearrangement joins TRBV2 to TRBJ1-2; no reliable D call. Trimming took 7 bases from V and 10 from J, leaving 16 bases between them. The CDR3 is 12 amino acids. Germline-derived CDR1 and CDR2 are SNHLY and FYNNEI. The CDR3, as DNA: TGTGCCAGCACATCCCCCTGGACCTTCTACACCTTC. Amino acid sequence: CASTSPWTFYTF.

There are many counts of this clonotype. J is TRBJ2-1 and V is TRBV5-1, with no clear D. Germline CDR1 SGHRS, CDR2 YFSETQ. V was clipped by 0 bases and J by 9 bases, with 10 bases between them. CDR3 length: 13 amino acids. CDR3 nucleotide sequence: TGCGCCAGCAGCTTGGTACCCGGAGCTGAGCAGTTCTTC. This sequence encodes CASSLVPGAEQFF.

This clonotype was picked up many times. The rearrangement uses TRBV19 and TRBJ2-1, with D tentatively TRBD2 (5 bases). Germline lookup yields CDR1 LNHDA and CDR2 SQIVND (reference sequence). This CDR3 is 15 amino acids long. The V gene lost 4 bases and the J gene lost 7 bases, with 17 bases spanning the gap. The CDR3 sequence: CASSNGKASRNEQFF. Written as DNA, the CDR3 is TGTGCCAGTAGTAACGGGAAAGCCAGTAGAAATGAGCAGTTCTTC.

This clonotype was seen a few times. The chain combines TRBV27 with TRBJ1-5; D gene uncertain. Germline V gene sequence: CDR1 MNHEY, CDR2 SMNVEV (reference sequence). V lost 6 bases and J lost 0, with 9 bases in between. The CDR3 covers 14 residues. Here the CDR3 DNA reads TGTGCCAGCAGGCCCCAGGCTAGCAATCAGCCCCAGCATTTT. Protein: CASRPQASNQPQHF.

The V call is TRBV7-9, the J call TRBJ2-7; the match to TRBD2 covers 9 bases. V shed 3 bases and J 2 bases; nucleotides not matched to a gene: 5. CDR1 and CDR2 from the germline V gene are SEHNR and FQNEAQ (reference sequence). The CDR3 consists of 15 residues. The DNA for the CDR3 is TGTGCCAGCAGCTTCCGTAGCGGGAGTCCCTACGAGCAGTACTTC. Protein product: CASSFRSGSPYEQYF.

Of note for this clonotype: The junction departs from the called germline gene at one end, perhaps through a read error. The chain links TRBV6-5 to TRBJ2-2; 12 bases line up with TRBD2. This CDR3 region has 18 residues. Germline V lookup: CDR1 MNHEY, CDR2 SVGAGI. CDR3 DNA sequence: TGTGCCAGCAGTTACCTCCTAGCGGGAGGGTGGAACGCCGGGGAGCTGTTTTTT. It yields the protein CASSYLLAGGWNAGELFF.

This sequence joins TRBV15 and TRBJ1-1, with D unclear. Germline CDR1 reads LNHNV; CDR2 reads YYDKDF (reference sequence). This CDR3 region has 15 residues. With 0 bases removed from V and 0 bases from J, the gap between germline ends came to 8 bases. The CDR3 loop reads CATSRDLSMNTEAFF. CDR3 DNA: TGTGCCACCAGCAGAGATCTTTCCATGAACACTGAAGCTTTCTTT.

J is TRBJ1-4 and V is TRBV27; a possible D gene is TRBD1 (6 bases). Trimming shortened V by 4 bases and J by 4 bases, and 13 bases separated the two germline ends. Germline V gene sequence: CDR1 MNHEY, CDR2 SMNVEV (reference sequence). This CDR3 is 15 amino acids long. The CDR3 bases are TGTGCCAGCAGTTCCCGGGGGCAGGGTAATGAAAAACTGTTTTTT. Protein sequence: CASSSRGQGNEKLFF. The variable domain in full, completed from reference TRBV27 and TRBJ1-4, reads EAQVTQNPRYLITVTGKKLTVTCSQNMNHEYMSWYRQDPGLGLRQIYYSMNVEVTDKGDVPEGYKVSRKEKRNFPLILESPSPNQTSLYFCASSSRGQGNEKLFFGSGTQLSVL.

In its sample, this clonotype was seen many times. The chain combines TRBV6-2 or TRBV6-3 with TRBJ1-1; D gene unclear. With 7 bases removed from V and 5 bases from J, the gap between germline ends came to 17 bases. The V gene's germline CDR1 is MNHEY and CDR2 SVGEGT. The CDR3 runs to 14 residues. CDR3 region: CASTDYRHATEAFF. CDR3 coding DNA: TGTGCCAGCACCGACTACCGACACGCTACTGAAGCTTTCTTT.

This clonotype was found many times. The chain combines TRBV20-1 with TRBJ2-1; possibly TRBD2 for D (6 bases). V shed 6 bases and J shed 5 bases, with 14 bases lying between them. The CDR3 loop spans 13 amino acids. The germline V gene encodes CDR1 DFQATT and CDR2 SNEGSKA (reference sequence). CDR3 in DNA: TGCAGTGCATATGAGGGACTTCACAATGAGCAGTTCTTC. Translating gives CSAYEGLHNEQFF.

This clonotype was recorded a few times. This clone may be a read error of a much larger clone one base away. The DNA for the CDR3 is TGTGCCAGCGGCCAAGCGGGGGACACAGATACGCAGTATTTT. Protein product: CASGQAGDTDTQYF. The chain couples TRBV28 to TRBJ2-3, with TRBD2 identical over 8 bases. CDR1 and CDR2 from the germline V gene are MDHEN and SYDVKM. The junction had 6 bases not matched to a gene; V was cut back by 8 bases and J by 2 bases. The CDR3 is 14 residues long.

This clonotype was seen a handful of times. The chain employs TRBV7-8 and TRBJ1-4; D not certain. V lost 5 bases to trimming and J lost 8 bases, with 15 bases between them. Germline V gene data show CDR1 as SGHVS and CDR2 as FQNEAQ. CDR3 length equals 14 residues. CDR3 sequence (DNA): TGTGCCAGCAGCCCGCGGACGGGCTGGGAAAAACTGTTTTTT. This gives the protein CASSPRTGWEKLFF.

This clonotype has ten or more counts. J is TRBJ1-2 and V is TRBV6-1, with D perhaps matching TRBD1 (6 bases). This CDR3 region has 13 residues. Germline V lookup: CDR1 MNHNS, CDR2 SASEGT. Trimming pared 5 bases from V and 3 bases from J, leaving 10 bases between. DNA for the CDR3: TGTGCCAGCAGTTTACAGGGTGACTATGGCTACACCTTC. This codes for CASSLQGDYGYTF.

This clonotype was counted at least ten times. The chain joins TRBV30 to TRBJ1-2; 7 bases align to TRBD1. CDR1 GTSNPN and CDR2 SVGIG come from the germline V gene (reference sequence). J lost 5 bases, V lost 1 base, and 7 bases had no gene match. This CDR3 contains 14 residues. The CDR3 DNA reads TGTGCCTGGAGTGATTCAGGGGGTTGGTATGGCTACACCTTC. Protein: CAWSDSGGWYGYTF.

This clonotype was found many times. The chain carries TRBV2 and TRBJ2-7; no definite D call. Germline loops: CDR1 SNHLY, CDR2 FYNNEI. V dropped 2 bases and J dropped 6 bases, with 14 bases sitting between them. The CDR3 totals 14 residues. The CDR3 nucleotides read TGTGCCAGCAGTGAACTTCGACGAGACTCCGAGCAGTACTTC. Translating it yields CASSELRRDSEQYF.